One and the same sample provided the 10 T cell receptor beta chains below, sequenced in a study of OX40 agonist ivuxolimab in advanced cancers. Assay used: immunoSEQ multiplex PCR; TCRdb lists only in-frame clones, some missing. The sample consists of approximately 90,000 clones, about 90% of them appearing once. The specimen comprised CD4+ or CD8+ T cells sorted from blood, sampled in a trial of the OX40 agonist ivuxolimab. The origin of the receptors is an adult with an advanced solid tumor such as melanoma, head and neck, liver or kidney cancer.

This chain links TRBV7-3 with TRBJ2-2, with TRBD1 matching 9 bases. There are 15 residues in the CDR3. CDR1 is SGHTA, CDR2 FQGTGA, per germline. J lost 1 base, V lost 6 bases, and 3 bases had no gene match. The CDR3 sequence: CASSRGQGNTGELFF. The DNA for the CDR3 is TGTGCCAGCAGTAGGGGACAGGGGAACACCGGGGAGCTGTTTTTT.

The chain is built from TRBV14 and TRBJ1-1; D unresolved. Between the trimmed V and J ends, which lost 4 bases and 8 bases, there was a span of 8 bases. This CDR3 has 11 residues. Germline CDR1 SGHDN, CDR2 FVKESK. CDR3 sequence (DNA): TGTGCCAGCAGCCCCAATATAGAAGCTTTCTTT. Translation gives CASSPNIEAFF.

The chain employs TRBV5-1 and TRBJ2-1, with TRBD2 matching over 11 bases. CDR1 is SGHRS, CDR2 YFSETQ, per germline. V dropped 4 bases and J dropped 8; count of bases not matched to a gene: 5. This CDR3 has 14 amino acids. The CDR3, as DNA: TGCGCCAGCAGCCTAGCGGGAGGCTTTGATGAGCAGTTCTTC. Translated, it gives CASSLAGGFDEQFF.

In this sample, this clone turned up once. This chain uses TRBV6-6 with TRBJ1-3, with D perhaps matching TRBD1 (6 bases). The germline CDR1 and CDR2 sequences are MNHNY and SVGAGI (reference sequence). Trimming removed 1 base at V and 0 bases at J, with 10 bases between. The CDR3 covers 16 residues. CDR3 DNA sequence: TGTGCCAGCAGTTACTTGTCAGGGGCCTCTGGAAACACCATATATTTT. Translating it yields CASSYLSGASGNTIYF.

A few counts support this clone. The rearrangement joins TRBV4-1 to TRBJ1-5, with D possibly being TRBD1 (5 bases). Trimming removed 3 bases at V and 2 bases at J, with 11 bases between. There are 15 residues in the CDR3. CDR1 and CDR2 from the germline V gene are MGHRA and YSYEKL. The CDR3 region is CASSQSQGGNQPQHF. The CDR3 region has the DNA TGCGCCAGCAGCCAGAGCCAGGGAGGCAATCAGCCCCAGCATTTT.

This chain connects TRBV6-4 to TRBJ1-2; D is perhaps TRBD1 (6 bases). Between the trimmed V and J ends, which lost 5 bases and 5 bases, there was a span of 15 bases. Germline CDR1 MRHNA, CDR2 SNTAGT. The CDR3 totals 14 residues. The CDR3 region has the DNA TGTGCCAGCAGTTTCGTTGGGGGCAGGTATGGCTACACCTTC. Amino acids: CASSFVGGRYGYTF.

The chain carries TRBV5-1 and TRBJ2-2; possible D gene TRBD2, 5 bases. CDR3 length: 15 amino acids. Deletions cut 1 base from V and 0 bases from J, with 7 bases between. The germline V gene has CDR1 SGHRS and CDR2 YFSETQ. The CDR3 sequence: CASSLSGSNTGELFF. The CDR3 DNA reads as TGCGCCAGCAGCTTGTCGGGATCGAACACCGGGGAGCTGTTTTTT.

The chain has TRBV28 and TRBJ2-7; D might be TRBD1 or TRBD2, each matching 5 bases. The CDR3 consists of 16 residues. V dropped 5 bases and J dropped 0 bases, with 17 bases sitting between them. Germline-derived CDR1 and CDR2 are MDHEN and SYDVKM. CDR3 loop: CASSTIGARSSYEQYF. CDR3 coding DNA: TGTGCCAGCAGTACCATCGGGGCGCGGAGCTCCTACGAGCAGTACTTC.

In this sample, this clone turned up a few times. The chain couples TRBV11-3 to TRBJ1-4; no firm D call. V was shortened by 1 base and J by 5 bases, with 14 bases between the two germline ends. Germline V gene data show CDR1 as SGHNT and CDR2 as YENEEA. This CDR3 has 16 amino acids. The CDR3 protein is CASSLGQNSRNEKLFF. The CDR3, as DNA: TGTGCCAGCAGCTTAGGGCAAAACTCAAGGAATGAAAAACTGTTTTTT.

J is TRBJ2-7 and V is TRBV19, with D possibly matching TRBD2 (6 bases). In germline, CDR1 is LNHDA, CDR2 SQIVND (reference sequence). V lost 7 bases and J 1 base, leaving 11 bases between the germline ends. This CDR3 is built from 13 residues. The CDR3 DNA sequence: TGTGCCAGTACCCCGGGGAGGTCCTACGAGCAGTACTTC. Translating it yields CASTPGRSYEQYF.